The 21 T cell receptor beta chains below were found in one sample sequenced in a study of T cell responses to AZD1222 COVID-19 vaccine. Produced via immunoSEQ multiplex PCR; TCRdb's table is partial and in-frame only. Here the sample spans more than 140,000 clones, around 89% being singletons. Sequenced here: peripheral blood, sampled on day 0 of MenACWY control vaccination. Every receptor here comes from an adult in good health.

The CDR3 loop reads CASSFAGGLTGELFF. The CDR3 DNA is TGTGCCAGCAGCTTTGCGGGGGGGCTCACCGGGGAGCTGTTTTTT. This chain joins TRBV11-3 and TRBJ2-2; TRBD2 matches 9 bases. Losses at the gene ends were 3 bases for V and 4 bases for J; bases not matched to a gene: 3. CDR1 SGHNT and CDR2 YENEEA come from the germline V gene. The CDR3 covers 15 residues.

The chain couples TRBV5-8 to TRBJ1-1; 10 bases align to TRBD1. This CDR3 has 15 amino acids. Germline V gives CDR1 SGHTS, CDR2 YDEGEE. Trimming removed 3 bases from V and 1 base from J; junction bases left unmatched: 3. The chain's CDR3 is CASSYGTGANTEAFF. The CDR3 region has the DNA TGTGCCAGCAGCTACGGGACAGGGGCGAACACTGAAGCTTTCTTT.

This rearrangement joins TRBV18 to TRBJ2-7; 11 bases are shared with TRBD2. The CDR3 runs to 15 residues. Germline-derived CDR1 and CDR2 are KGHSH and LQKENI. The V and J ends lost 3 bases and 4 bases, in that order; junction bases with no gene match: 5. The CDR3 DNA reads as TGTGCCAGCTCACCCGGGACTAGCGGTCTGTACGAGCAGTACTTC. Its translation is CASSPGTSGLYEQYF.

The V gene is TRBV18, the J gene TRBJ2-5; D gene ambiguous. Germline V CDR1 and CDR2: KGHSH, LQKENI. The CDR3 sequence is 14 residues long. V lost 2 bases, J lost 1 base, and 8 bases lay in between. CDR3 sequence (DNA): TGTGCCAGCTCACCAGCCCAGGTCCAAGAGACCCAGTACTTC. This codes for CASSPAQVQETQYF.

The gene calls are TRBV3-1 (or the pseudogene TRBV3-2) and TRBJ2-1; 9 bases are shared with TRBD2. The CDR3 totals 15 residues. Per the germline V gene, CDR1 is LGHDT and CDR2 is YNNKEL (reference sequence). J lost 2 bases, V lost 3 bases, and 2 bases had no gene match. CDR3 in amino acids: CASSHSSGAYNEQFF. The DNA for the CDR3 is TGTGCCAGCAGCCACTCTAGCGGGGCCTACAATGAGCAGTTCTTC.

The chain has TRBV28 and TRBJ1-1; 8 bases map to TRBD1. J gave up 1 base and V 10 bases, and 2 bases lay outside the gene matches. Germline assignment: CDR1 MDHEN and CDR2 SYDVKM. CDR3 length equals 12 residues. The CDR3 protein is CAIDRGNTEAFF. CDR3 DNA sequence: TGTGCCATCGACAGGGGGAACACTGAAGCTTTCTTT.

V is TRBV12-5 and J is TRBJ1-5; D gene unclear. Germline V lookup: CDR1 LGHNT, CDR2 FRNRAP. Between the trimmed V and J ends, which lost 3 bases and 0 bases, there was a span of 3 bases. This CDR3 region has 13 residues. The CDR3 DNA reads TGTGCTAGTGGTTTCCCTAGCAATCAGCCCCAGCATTTT. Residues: CASGFPSNQPQHF.

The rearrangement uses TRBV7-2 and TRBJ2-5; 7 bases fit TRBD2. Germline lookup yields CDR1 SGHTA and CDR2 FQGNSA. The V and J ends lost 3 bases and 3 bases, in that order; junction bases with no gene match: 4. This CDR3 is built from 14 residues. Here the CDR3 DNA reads TGTGCCAGCAGCTTGAGCGGGACGGAAGAGACCCAGTACTTC. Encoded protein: CASSLSGTEETQYF.

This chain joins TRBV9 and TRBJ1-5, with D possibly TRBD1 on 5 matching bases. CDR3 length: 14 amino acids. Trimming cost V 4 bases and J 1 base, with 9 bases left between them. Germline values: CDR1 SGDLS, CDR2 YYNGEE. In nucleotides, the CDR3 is TGTGCCAGCAGCCGGGACGCCAGCAATCAGCCCCAGCATTTT. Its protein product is CASSRDASNQPQHF.

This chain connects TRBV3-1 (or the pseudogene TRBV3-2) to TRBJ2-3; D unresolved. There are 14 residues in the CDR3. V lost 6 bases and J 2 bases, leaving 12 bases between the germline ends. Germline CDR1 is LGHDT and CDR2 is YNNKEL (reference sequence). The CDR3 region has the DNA TGTGCCAGCAGTCTAACCCCCCTCACAGATACGCAGTATTTT. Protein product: CASSLTPLTDTQYF.

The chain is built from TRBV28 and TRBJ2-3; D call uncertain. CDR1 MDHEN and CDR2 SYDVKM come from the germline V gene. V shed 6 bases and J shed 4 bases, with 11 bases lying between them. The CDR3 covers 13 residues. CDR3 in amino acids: CASSPRRADTQYF. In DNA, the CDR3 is TGTGCCAGCAGCCCCCGTAGGGCAGATACGCAGTATTTT.

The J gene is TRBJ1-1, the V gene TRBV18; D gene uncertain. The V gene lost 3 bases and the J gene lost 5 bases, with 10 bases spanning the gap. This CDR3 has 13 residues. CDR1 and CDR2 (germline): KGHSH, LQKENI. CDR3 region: CASSPGMRTEAFF. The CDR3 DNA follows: TGTGCCAGCTCACCGGGGATGCGAACTGAAGCTTTCTTT.

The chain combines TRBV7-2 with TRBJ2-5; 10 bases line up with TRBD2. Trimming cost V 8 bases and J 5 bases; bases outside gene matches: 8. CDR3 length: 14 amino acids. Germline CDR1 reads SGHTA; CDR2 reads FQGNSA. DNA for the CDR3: TGTGCCAGCGCGAGCGGGGGGGCTCGGGAGACCCAGTACTTC. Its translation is CASASGGARETQYF.

CDR3 nucleotide sequence: TGTGCCAGCAGCTTAACCCGGACAGAGTACAATGAGCAGTTCTTC. It codes for CASSLTRTEYNEQFF. This chain uses TRBV7-3 with TRBJ2-1; D is possibly TRBD1 (6 bases). Trimming removed 0 bases from V and 4 bases from J, with 10 bases in between. In germline, CDR1 is SGHTA, CDR2 FQGTGA. The CDR3 spans 15 residues.

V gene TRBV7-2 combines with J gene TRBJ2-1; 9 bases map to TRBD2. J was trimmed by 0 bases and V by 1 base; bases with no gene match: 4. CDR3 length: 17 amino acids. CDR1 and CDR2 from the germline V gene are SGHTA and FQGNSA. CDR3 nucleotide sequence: TGTGCCAGCAGCTTAGAACTAGCGGGTCTCTCCTACAATGAGCAGTTCTTC. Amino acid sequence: CASSLELAGLSYNEQFF. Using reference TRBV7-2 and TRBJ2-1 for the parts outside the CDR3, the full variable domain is GAGVSQSPSNKVTEKGKDVELRCDPISGHTALYWYRQSLGQGLEFLIYFQGNSAPDKSGLPSDRFSAERTGGSVSTLTIQRTQQEDSAVYLCASSLELAGLSYNEQFFGPGTRLTVL.

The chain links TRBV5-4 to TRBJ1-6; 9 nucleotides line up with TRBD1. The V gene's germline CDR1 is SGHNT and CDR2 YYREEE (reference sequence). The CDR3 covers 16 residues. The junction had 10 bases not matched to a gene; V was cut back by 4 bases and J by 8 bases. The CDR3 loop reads CASSTGQGRGDSPLHF. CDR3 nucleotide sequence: TGTGCCAGCAGCACCGGACAGGGGCGTGGAGATTCACCCCTCCACTTT.

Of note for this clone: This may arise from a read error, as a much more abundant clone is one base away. This CDR3 is CASSLGDSYEQYF. CDR3 coding DNA: TGTGCCAGCAGTTTGGGGGACTCCTACGAGCAGTACTTC. The V gene is TRBV6-2 or TRBV6-3, the J gene TRBJ2-7; either TRBD1 or TRBD2 may supply D (5 bases each). The CDR3 length is 13 residues. V was pared by 4 bases and J by 0 bases, with 7 bases between. Germline CDR1 and CDR2: MNHEY and SVGEGT.

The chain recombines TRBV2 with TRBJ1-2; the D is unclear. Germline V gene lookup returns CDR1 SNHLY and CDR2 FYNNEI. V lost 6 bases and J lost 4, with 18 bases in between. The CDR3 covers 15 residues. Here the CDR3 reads CASRAIVRETYGYTF. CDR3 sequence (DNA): TGTGCCAGCAGAGCCATAGTCCGGGAGACCTATGGCTACACCTTC.

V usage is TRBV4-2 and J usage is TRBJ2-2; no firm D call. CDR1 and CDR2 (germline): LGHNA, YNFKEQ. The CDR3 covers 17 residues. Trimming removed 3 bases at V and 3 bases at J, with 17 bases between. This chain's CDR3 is CASSQRRAGADTGELFF. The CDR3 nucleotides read TGTGCCAGCAGCCAGCGCCGGGCTGGCGCCGACACCGGGGAGCTGTTTTTT.

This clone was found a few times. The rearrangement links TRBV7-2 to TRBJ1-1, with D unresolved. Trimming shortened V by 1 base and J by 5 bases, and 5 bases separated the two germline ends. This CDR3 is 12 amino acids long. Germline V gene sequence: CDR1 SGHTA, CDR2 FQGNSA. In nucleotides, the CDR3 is TGTGCCAGCAGCTTAGATCGGACTGAAGCTTTCTTT. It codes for CASSLDRTEAFF.

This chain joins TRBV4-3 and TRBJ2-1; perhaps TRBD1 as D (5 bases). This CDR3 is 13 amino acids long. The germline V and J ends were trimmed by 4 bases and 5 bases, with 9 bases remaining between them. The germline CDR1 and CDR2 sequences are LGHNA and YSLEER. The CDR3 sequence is CASSRRTNNEQFF. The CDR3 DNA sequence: TGCGCCAGCAGCCGCCGGACAAACAATGAGCAGTTCTTC.